This T cell receptor (beta chain) was profiled in a study of cytomegalovirus exposure and HLA in healthy donors. Clones were sequenced by immunoSEQ multiplex PCR, and TCRdb holds only the in-frame ones, with some missing. Of under 200,000 clones listed, roughly 90% were seen once; the top ten hold about 9.3%. The CDR3 has 14 residues. The V gene lost 4 bases and the J gene lost 3 bases, with 12 bases spanning the gap. Germline CDR1 and CDR2: SNHLY and FYNNEI. This clonotype was obtained from a woman younger than 30 in good health and CMV-seropositive. Sequencing was done on a sample of PBMCs. The chain couples TRBV2 to TRBJ2-5; D may be TRBD2 (6 bases). CDR3 sequence: CASSGDWRKETQYF. CDR3 sequence (DNA): TGTGCCAGCAGTGGGGACTGGAGAAAAGAGACCCAGTACTTC.